Shown below are 28 T cell receptor beta chains from a single sample sequenced in a study of PD-L1 blockade in urothelial cancer (TCRdb year 2017). The time point label, as the study defines it: peripheral blood 6 weeks after treatment start. Receptors were amplified or captured by the immunoSEQ multiplex PCR assay. In its TCRdb copy, this immuneACCESS table keeps in-frame sequences only and misses some clones. Where compared with another copy, unresolved V genes explain less than half of these, and the others have no known cause. The sample profile shows around 66,000 clones; 85% to 90% of them were found once. Approximately 10% of the sample lies in the top ten. Specimen: PBMCs, collected around atezolizumab (anti-PD-L1) treatment. These receptor sequences come from a man in his 60s with urothelial cancer.

The V and J genes are TRBV18 and TRBJ2-3; D not certain. This CDR3 has 11 amino acids. The germline V and J ends were trimmed by 4 bases and 5 bases, with 4 bases remaining between them. Germline lookup yields CDR1 KGHSH and CDR2 LQKENI. For the CDR3, the DNA is TGTGCCAGCTCACACAAAGATACGCAGTATTTT. Translation gives CASSHKDTQYF.

This chain joins TRBV6-1 and TRBJ2-1; 7 nucleotides line up with TRBD2. Unmatched junction bases numbered 7, after V lost 4 bases and J lost 4 bases. CDR3 length: 15 residues. CDR1 is MNHNS and CDR2 is SASEGT in the germline V gene. The CDR3 spells CASSGWGGRYNEQFF. The CDR3 DNA follows: TGTGCCAGCAGTGGTTGGGGGGGGAGATACAATGAGCAGTTCTTC.

The chain combines TRBV29-1 with TRBJ1-2; maybe TRBD1 (5 bases). This CDR3 has 13 residues. Trimming left V 3 bases short and J 8 bases short, with 16 bases between. Germline V gene data show CDR1 as SQVTM and CDR2 as ANQGSEA. CDR3: CSVEILRGGGYTF. The CDR3 coding sequence is TGCAGCGTTGAGATATTGAGGGGAGGGGGCTACACCTTC.

The V and J genes are TRBV5-5 and TRBJ2-1; perhaps TRBD1 as D (5 bases). This CDR3 is built from 11 residues. Germline V gene lookup returns CDR1 SGHKS and CDR2 YYEKEE (reference sequence). Trimming took 4 bases from V and 8 from J, leaving 7 bases between them. In DNA, the CDR3 is TGTGCCAGCAGCCCAGGGTATGAGCAGTTCTTC. The encoded protein is CASSPGYEQFF. Together with reference TRBV5-5 and TRBJ2-1, the CDR3 gives the full variable domain: DAGVTQSPTHLIKTRGQQVTLRCSPISGHKSVSWYQQVLGQGPQFIFQYYEKEERGRGNFPDRFSARQFPNYSSELNVNALLLGDSALYLCASSPGYEQFFGPGTRLTVL.

The chain employs TRBV13 and TRBJ2-3; perhaps TRBD2 as D (7 bases). V was clipped by 4 bases and J by 3 bases, with 14 bases between them. This CDR3 contains 15 residues. CDR1 is PRHDT, CDR2 FYEKMQ, per germline (reference sequence). The DNA of the CDR3 is TGTGCCAGCAGCTGGGGAGGGGGGTCTACAGATACGCAGTATTTT. This sequence encodes CASSWGGGSTDTQYF.

The V gene is TRBV28, the J gene TRBJ1-2; weak D call: TRBD1 (5 bases). Trimming stripped 1 base from V and 7 bases from J, with 7 bases between. This CDR3 comprises 12 residues. Germline loops: CDR1 MDHEN, CDR2 SYDVKM. In DNA form, the CDR3 reads TGTGCCAGCAGTTTATCAGGGCGTGGCTACACCTTC. This gives the protein CASSLSGRGYTF.

This sequence joins TRBV19 and TRBJ2-7; 16 nucleotides agree with TRBD2. CDR3 length: 20 residues. Losses at the gene ends were 5 bases for V and 7 bases for J; bases not matched to a gene: 20. Germline CDR1 is LNHDA and CDR2 is SQIVND (reference sequence). The CDR3 region has the DNA TGTGCCAGTAGTCCCTCACCACCGGGACTAGCGGGAGGGCCTCGGGGAGAGCAGTACTTC. This gives the protein CASSPSPPGLAGGPRGEQYF.

This clone was observed a few times. The V and J genes are TRBV7-2 and TRBJ1-3, with D hard to call. The CDR3 has 14 residues. V was trimmed by 6 bases and J by 0 bases, leaving 9 bases between them. Germline assignment: CDR1 SGHTA and CDR2 FQGNSA. CDR3 nucleotide sequence: TGTGCCAGCAGACTCCGCTCCTCTGGAAACACCATATATTTT. Amino acids: CASRLRSSGNTIYF.

V and J are TRBV13 and TRBJ2-2, with D possibly TRBD2 on 5 matching bases. Trimming removed 3 bases at V and 8 bases at J, with 7 bases between. CDR1 is PRHDT, CDR2 FYEKMQ, per germline (reference sequence). CDR3 length equals 12 residues. Here the CDR3 reads CASSFGVGELFF. The CDR3, as DNA: TGTGCCAGCAGCTTCGGGGTAGGGGAGCTGTTTTTT.

J is TRBJ2-1 and V is TRBV9; TRBD2 matches 11 bases. With 0 bases clipped from V and 4 bases from J, the junction kept 3 bases outside the gene matches. The CDR3 runs 16 residues. CDR1 is SGDLS and CDR2 is YYNGEE in the germline V gene. The CDR3 reads CASSVGGTSGYNEQFF. CDR3 DNA sequence: TGTGCCAGCAGCGTAGGCGGGACTAGCGGTTACAATGAGCAGTTCTTC.

This chain links TRBV21-1 with TRBJ1-5. TRBV21-1 is tagged as a pseudogene. The CDR3 is 19 amino acids. The CDR3 spells CASRPAGGRSFHCNQPQHF. For the CDR3, the DNA is TGTGCCAGCAGACCGGCGGGGGGCAGAAGCTTTCATTGCAATCAGCCCCAGCATTTT.

The chain is built from TRBV6-5 and TRBJ1-3; D not resolved. V was pared by 2 bases and J by 0 bases, with 11 bases between. From germline, CDR1 is MNHEY and CDR2 SVGAGI. The CDR3 consists of 16 residues. Here the CDR3 reads CASSYTPRSSGNTIYF. For the CDR3, the DNA is TGTGCCAGCAGTTACACCCCGCGAAGCTCTGGAAACACCATATATTTT.

The gene calls are TRBV2 and TRBJ2-2; TRBD2 is a possible D gene (6 bases). Germline V CDR1 and CDR2: SNHLY, FYNNEI. Trimming removed 2 bases from V and 7 bases from J, with 17 bases in between. The CDR3 is 16 amino acids. Here the CDR3 DNA reads TGTGCCAGCAGTGAATTCGTGGGAGGCCATGTCGGGGAGCTGTTTTTT. Translating gives CASSEFVGGHVGELFF.

The V and J genes are TRBV5-1 and TRBJ2-3; 8 bases agree with TRBD1. This CDR3 has 15 residues. Germline CDR1 is SGHRS and CDR2 is YFSETQ. V trimming: 6 bases; J trimming: 1 base; junction bases outside the gene matches: 7. The CDR3 is CASTAPGQGTDTQYF. The CDR3 DNA sequence: TGCGCCAGCACCGCACCGGGACAGGGCACAGATACGCAGTATTTT.

The genes are TRBV12-5 and TRBJ1-3, with TRBD1 identical over 7 bases. CDR3 length equals 17 residues. The germline gives CDR1 LGHNT, CDR2 FRNRAP. The V and J ends lost 4 bases and 7 bases, in that order; junction bases with no gene match: 16. CDR3 region: CASGWGQSPFFGNTIYF. The CDR3, as DNA: TGTGCTAGTGGTTGGGGACAGTCCCCTTTCTTCGGGAACACCATATATTTT.

The J gene is TRBJ2-1, the V gene TRBV7-3, with 8 bases lining up with TRBD1. CDR3 length: 15 amino acids. V lost 0 bases to trimming and J lost 8 bases; unmatched junction nucleotides: 6. The germline V gene has CDR1 SGHTA and CDR2 FQGTGA. CDR3 DNA: TGTGCCAGCAGCTTAACCCTAGACAGGGGCGATGAGCAGTTCTTC. Protein product: CASSLTLDRGDEQFF. Drawing the rest from reference TRBV7-3 and TRBJ2-1, the complete variable domain is GAGVSQTPSNKVTEKGKYVELRCDPISGHTALYWYRQSLGQGPEFLIYFQGTGAADDSGLPNDRFFAVRPEGSVSTLKIQRTERGDSAVYLCASSLTLDRGDEQFFGPGTRLTVL.

The chain recombines TRBV29-1 with TRBJ2-1; 10 bases are a match to TRBD2. Germline CDR1 is SQVTM and CDR2 is ANQGSEA. Trimming took 6 bases from V and 6 from J; bases not matched to a gene: 8. CDR3 length equals 14 residues. CDR3: CSVDSGGHRNEQFF. CDR3 nucleotides: TGCAGCGTCGATAGCGGGGGGCATCGCAATGAGCAGTTCTTC.

The CDR3 is CASSRQLREGHHEQYF. Written as DNA, the CDR3 is TGTGCCAGCAGCCGTCAGCTGCGGGAGGGCCACCACGAGCAGTACTTC. V is TRBV14 and J is TRBJ2-7; TRBD2 agrees at 9 bases. The CDR3 covers 16 residues. J lost 5 bases, V lost 4 bases, and 12 bases had no gene match. The V gene's germline CDR1 is SGHDN and CDR2 FVKESK. Using reference TRBV14 and TRBJ2-7 for the parts outside the CDR3, the full variable domain is EAGVTQFPSHSVIEKGQTVTLRCDPISGHDNLYWYRRVMGKEIKFLLHFVKESKQDESGMPNNRFLAERTGGTYSTLKVQPAELEDSGVYFCASSRQLREGHHEQYFGPGTRLTVT.

This sequence joins TRBV7-8 and TRBJ1-1; D uncertain. V was shortened by 1 base and J by 2 bases, with 14 bases between the two germline ends. Germline V gives CDR1 SGHVS, CDR2 FQNEAQ. The CDR3 extends over 16 amino acids. The CDR3 nucleotides read TGTGCCAGCAGCTTAGTACAGCCCCCCTCTAACACTGAAGCTTTCTTT. Its translation: CASSLVQPPSNTEAFF.

The chain recombines TRBV5-1 with TRBJ1-1; D is perhaps TRBD1 (5 bases). The V end lost 1 base, the J end lost 1 base, and 14 bases lay between the germline ends. This CDR3 comprises 16 residues. Germline assignment: CDR1 SGHRS and CDR2 YFSETQ. CDR3 in amino acids: CASSLLRGQPNTEAFF. DNA of the CDR3: TGCGCCAGCAGCTTGCTTAGAGGACAACCGAACACTGAAGCTTTCTTT.

The rearrangement uses TRBV9 and TRBJ2-3; 7 bases line up with TRBD2. The ends lost 6 bases at V and 0 bases at J; junction bases unmatched: 7. The CDR3 length is 15 residues. Germline CDR1 SGDLS, CDR2 YYNGEE. The CDR3 is CASTSGTKSTDTQYF. DNA of the CDR3: TGTGCCAGCACCTCTGGGACTAAAAGCACAGATACGCAGTATTTT. Full variable domain (remainder filled in from reference TRBV9 and TRBJ2-3): DSGVTQTPKHLITATGQRVTLRCSPRSGDLSVYWYQQSLDQGLQFLIQYYNGEERAKGNILERFSAQQFPDLHSELNLSSLELGDSALYFCASTSGTKSTDTQYFGPGTRLTVL.

This chain connects TRBV6-5 to TRBJ2-1; a possible D gene is TRBD2 (7 bases). The germline V gene encodes CDR1 MNHEY and CDR2 SVGAGI. There are 15 residues in the CDR3. Trimming cost V 7 bases and J 0 bases, with 13 bases left between them. This CDR3 reads CASNRGASSYNEQFF. DNA for the CDR3: TGTGCCAGCAACCGGGGGGCTAGCTCCTACAATGAGCAGTTCTTC.

This sequence joins TRBV15 and TRBJ2-1, with D hard to call. From germline, CDR1 is LNHNV and CDR2 YYDKDF (reference sequence). The CDR3 loop spans 18 amino acids. Trimming left V 0 bases short and J 0 bases short, with 15 bases between. The CDR3 protein is CATSRERTFSSSYNEQFF. The CDR3 DNA reads as TGTGCCACCAGCAGAGAGCGCACTTTCTCTAGCTCCTACAATGAGCAGTTCTTC.

The chain combines TRBV6-6 with TRBJ1-3; D is possibly TRBD1 (5 bases). Germline values: CDR1 MNHNY, CDR2 SVGAGI (reference sequence). CDR3 length: 12 amino acids. V was shortened by 6 bases and J by 4 bases, with 7 bases between the two germline ends. Here the CDR3 DNA reads TGTGCCAGCAGGAGACAGGGAAACACCATATATTTT. It codes for CASRRQGNTIYF.

The J gene is TRBJ2-3, the V gene TRBV6-6, with TRBD2 matching over 9 bases. The CDR3 totals 15 residues. With 6 bases clipped from V and 4 bases from J, the junction kept 8 bases outside the gene matches. Germline lookup yields CDR1 MNHNY and CDR2 SVGAGI (reference sequence). CDR3 DNA: TGTGCCAGCAGCTCGGGACTAGCTTTCGCAGATACGCAGTATTTT. This encodes CASSSGLAFADTQYF.

This clone occurred a few times. The CDR3, as DNA: TGTGCCAGCAGCTTAGGGCCCCGGACAGTGGGAAACACCATATATTTT. It specifies CASSLGPRTVGNTIYF. V gene TRBV7-2 combines with J gene TRBJ1-3; D is possibly TRBD1 (6 bases). Germline loops: CDR1 SGHTA, CDR2 FQGNSA. Trimming shortened V by 1 base and J by 4 bases, and 14 bases separated the two germline ends. The CDR3 spans 16 residues.

V is TRBV7-2 and J is TRBJ1-2, with TRBD1 matching over 10 bases. Trimming took 5 bases from V and 5 from J; bases not matched to a gene: 8. Germline CDR1 and CDR2: SGHTA and FQGNSA. The CDR3 runs to 15 residues. The CDR3 spells CASSTRQGAGYGYTF. The CDR3 region has the DNA TGTGCCAGCAGCACCCGACAGGGGGCAGGTTATGGCTACACCTTC.

Here the CDR3 DNA reads TGTGCTAGTGGTTTGTGGTCCCGGCAGGGTAGGAATCAGCCCCAGCATTTT. Protein sequence: CASGLWSRQGRNQPQHF. The chain combines TRBV12-5 with TRBJ1-5, with D possibly being TRBD1 (5 bases). V lost 2 bases and J lost 4, with 18 bases in between. Per germline, CDR1 LGHNT and CDR2 FRNRAP. This CDR3 is 17 amino acids long.